A selection of T cell receptor beta chains follows, all from one sample in a study of cytomegalovirus exposure and HLA in healthy donors. Profiling relied on immunoSEQ multiplex PCR, and the TCRdb table lists in-frame clones only, not all of them. Among 180,000 or so clones, about nine tenths were seen once, and the ten largest hold 6% to 8%. Material for sequencing was PBMCs. Every receptor here comes from a man younger than 45 in good health and CMV-seropositive. CDR3s include the opening cysteine and the closing phenylalanine or tryptophan. Each record gives: CDR3 protein, CDR3 DNA, D gene, clone size, V gene, J gene. The D gene is left open where the match is weak. A row's size may be missing; if present it is once, few, many or a size class.

cdr3_aa: CASSPKGAGGSASGELFF
cdr3_nt: TGTGCCAGCAGCCCGAAGGGGGCGGGAGGGTCCGCGTCCGGGGAGCTGTTTTTT
d_call: TRBD2
clone_size: NA
v_call: TRBV27
j_call: TRBJ2-2

cdr3_aa: CASSLGTDSGNTIYF
cdr3_nt: TGTGCCAGCAGCCTAGGGACAGACTCTGGAAACACCATATATTTT
d_call: TRBD1
clone_size: NA
v_call: TRBV4-2
j_call: TRBJ1-3

cdr3_aa: CAWSKGGMQETQYF
cdr3_nt: TGTGCCTGGAGTAAAGGGGGGATGCAAGAGACCCAGTACTTC
d_call: NA
clone_size: NA
v_call: TRBV30
j_call: TRBJ2-5

cdr3_aa: CSVGTSGIASYNEQFF
cdr3_nt: TGCAGCGTTGGGACTAGCGGCATCGCCTCTTACAATGAGCAGTTCTTC
d_call: TRBD2
clone_size: NA
v_call: TRBV29-1
j_call: TRBJ2-1

cdr3_aa: CASSLGRLNNEKLFF
cdr3_nt: TGTGCCAGCAGTTTGGGACGTCTAAACAATGAAAAACTGTTTTTT
d_call: NA
clone_size: NA
v_call: TRBV28
j_call: TRBJ1-4

cdr3_aa: CASSQKGQGETQYF
cdr3_nt: TGTGCCAGCAGCCAAAAGGGACAGGGAGAGACCCAGTACTTC
d_call: TRBD1
clone_size: NA
v_call: TRBV7-2
j_call: TRBJ2-5

cdr3_aa: CASSEALVEQYF
cdr3_nt: TGTGCCAGCAGTGAAGCGCTTGTCGAGCAGTACTTC
d_call: NA
clone_size: NA
v_call: TRBV6-1
j_call: TRBJ2-7

cdr3_aa: CASSVGTTLYEQYF
cdr3_nt: TGTGCCAGCAGCGTCGGGACAACCCTCTACGAGCAGTACTTC
d_call: NA
clone_size: NA
v_call: TRBV5-4
j_call: TRBJ2-7

cdr3_aa: CASSYLGELFF
cdr3_nt: TGTGCCAGCAGTTATCTCGGGGAGCTGTTTTTT
d_call: NA
clone_size: NA
v_call: TRBV6-5
j_call: TRBJ2-2

cdr3_aa: CASSVGWGAAYEQYF
cdr3_nt: TGTGCCAGCAGCGTAGGTTGGGGGGCTGCCTACGAGCAGTACTTC
d_call: NA
clone_size: once
v_call: TRBV9
j_call: TRBJ2-7

cdr3_aa: CASSARTSSSYEQYF
cdr3_nt: TGTGCCAGCAGCGCGAGGACTTCTAGCTCCTACGAGCAGTACTTC
d_call: NA
clone_size: NA
v_call: TRBV7-9
j_call: TRBJ2-7

cdr3_aa: CASSFGWGGRELFF
cdr3_nt: TGTGCCAGCAGCTTTGGCTGGGGAGGTCGGGAGCTGTTTTTT
d_call: NA
clone_size: NA
v_call: TRBV13
j_call: TRBJ2-2

cdr3_aa: CASSPSGEETQYF
cdr3_nt: TGTGCCAGCAGCCCGAGCGGGGAAGAGACCCAGTACTTC
d_call: TRBD2
clone_size: NA
v_call: TRBV13
j_call: TRBJ2-5

cdr3_aa: CASSVGARGEETQYF
cdr3_nt: TGTGCCAGCAGCGTAGGCGCGCGGGGGGAAGAGACCCAGTACTTC
d_call: TRBD2
clone_size: once
v_call: TRBV9
j_call: TRBJ2-5

cdr3_aa: CASSMWGLGYEQYF
cdr3_nt: TGTGCCAGCAGCATGTGGGGGCTGGGGTACGAGCAGTACTTC
d_call: NA
clone_size: NA
v_call: TRBV5-5
j_call: TRBJ2-7

cdr3_aa: CASSLAGQRNEQFF
cdr3_nt: TGTGCCAGCAGCTTGGCGGGACAGCGTAATGAGCAGTTCTTC
d_call: TRBD1
clone_size: NA
v_call: TRBV5-4
j_call: TRBJ2-1

cdr3_aa: CASSPRRDSTSTDTQYF
cdr3_nt: TGCGCCAGCAGCCCCCGGCGGGACAGTACTAGCACAGATACGCAGTATTTT
d_call: NA
clone_size: NA
v_call: TRBV5-1
j_call: TRBJ2-3

cdr3_aa: CASSPRDRRSTSPLHF
cdr3_nt: TGTGCCAGCAGTCCCAGGGACAGACGCTCTACTTCACCCCTCCACTTT
d_call: TRBD1
clone_size: few
v_call: TRBV27
j_call: TRBJ1-6

cdr3_aa: CASSRSGGDEQFF
cdr3_nt: TGTGCCAGCAGCAGGAGCGGGGGTGATGAGCAGTTCTTC
d_call: TRBD2
clone_size: NA
v_call: TRBV5-4
j_call: TRBJ2-1